This TCR beta chain was documented in a study of T cells in Graves' hyperthyroidism and ophthalmopathy. Across the whole study: Peripheral blood samples were taken at initial diagnosis, prior to any treatment.

This clonotype was observed many times. Sample collection date corresponds to first hyperthyroidism diagnosis, prior to any ophthalmopathy symptoms. Amplification of TCR beta CDR3 regions was performed using RNA transcripts as template. RT-PCR in the first round (using the HTBI primer set) targeted the TCR CDR3. TCRdb analysed the multiplex PCR reads with MiXCR anew, one entry per CDR3 protein. Of 280,000 or so distinct CDR3 sequences in the sample, 13% to 15% were seen once. The CDR3 contains 11 residues. V lost 8 bases to trimming and J lost 8 bases, with 13 bases between them. The sample taken for sequencing was blood. The chain joins TRBV12-3 or TRBV12-4 to TRBJ2-7, with D possibly matching TRBD1 (5 bases). The receptor's source is a woman aged 50 to 65 with Graves' hyperthyroidism that later progressed to Graves' ophthalmopathy. CDR3 sequence (DNA): TGTGCCAGCGCCGACAGAGACAAGCAGTACTTC. Protein sequence: CASADRDKQYF.